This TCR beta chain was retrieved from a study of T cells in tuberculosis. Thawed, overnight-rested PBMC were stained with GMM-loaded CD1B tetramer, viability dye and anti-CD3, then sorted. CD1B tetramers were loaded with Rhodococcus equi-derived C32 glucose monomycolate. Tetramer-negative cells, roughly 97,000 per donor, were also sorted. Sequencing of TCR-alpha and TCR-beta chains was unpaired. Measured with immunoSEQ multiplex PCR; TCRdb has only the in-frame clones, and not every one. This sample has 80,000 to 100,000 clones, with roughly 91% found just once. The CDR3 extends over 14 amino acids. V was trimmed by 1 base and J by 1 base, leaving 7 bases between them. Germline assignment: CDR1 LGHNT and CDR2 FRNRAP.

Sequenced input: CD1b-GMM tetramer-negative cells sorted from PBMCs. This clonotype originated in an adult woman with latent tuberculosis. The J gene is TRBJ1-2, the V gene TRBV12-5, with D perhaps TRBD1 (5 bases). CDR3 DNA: TGTGCTAGTGGTTTGGGGGACTATAACTATGGCTACACCTTC. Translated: CASGLGDYNYGYTF.